This entry is about one T cell receptor (beta chain). Antigen: not known. One junction end disagrees with the germline gene, perhaps due to a read error. Germline DNA was also extracted, while the blood RNA originated from unsorted whole blood. Among the patients, all had chronic HBV infection and none had been treated. Surgery was preceded by the collection of approximately 4.2 milliliters of peripheral blood. This sample is part of a study of tumor-infiltrating lymphocytes in primary liver carcinoma. Study-wide results and limits: The study found a significantly higher top-250-clone fraction in tumors than in blood (p = 0.039).

Making TCR beta cDNA involved around 500 ng total RNA and a constant-region primer. Three nested multiplex PCR rounds of slightly modified ARM-PCR generated TCR beta libraries. Running roughly 10 cycles apiece, the first two PCR rounds relied on TRBV1-TRBV30 forward primers together with a C-beta reverse primer. TCRdb recomputed calls from the multiplex PCR reads with MiXCR, one row per CDR3 protein. The sample has 150,000 to 200,000 distinct CDR3 sequences, around 60% seen once; the top ten hold around 68%. Germline V gene data show CDR1 as SEHNR and CDR2 as FQNEAQ (reference sequence). This CDR3 has 15 residues.

Sequencing used peripheral blood. V and J are TRBV7-9 and TRBJ2-7, with D hard to call. This TCR was recovered from a man in his forties with primary liver carcinoma and hepatitis B virus infection. CDR3 amino acids: CASSLGVGKAGELYF. For the CDR3, the DNA is TGTGCCAGCAGCTTAGGCGTAGGGAAAGCAGGCGAGCTGTACTTC.